These 29 T cell receptor beta chains share one sample of origin, sequenced in a study of T cell responses to AZD1222 COVID-19 vaccine. Repertoires were generated with immunoSEQ multiplex PCR, while TCRdb's copy carries only in-frame clones and drops some. The sample consists of approximately 170,000 clones, roughly nine tenths of them appearing once. Sample: peripheral blood, taken 28 days after the second AZD1222 dose. Receptors originate from an adult who received the AZD1222 COVID-19 vaccine.

The rearrangement links TRBV5-6 to TRBJ1-2; D unresolved. Germline-derived CDR1 and CDR2 are SGHDT and YYEEEE. This CDR3 comprises 13 residues. V lost 4 bases, J lost 4 bases, and 11 bases lay in between. CDR3 region: CASSPGLSYGYTF. The CDR3 nucleotides are TGTGCCAGCAGCCCCGGGCTCTCCTATGGCTACACCTTC.

The rearrangement links TRBV15 to TRBJ1-2, with D possibly TRBD1 on 5 matching bases. V lost 3 bases and J 3 bases, leaving 17 bases between the germline ends. CDR1 and CDR2 from the germline V gene are LNHNV and YYDKDF (reference sequence). The CDR3 consists of 16 residues. CDR3 sequence reads: CATSSSSTGRHYGYTF. DNA of the CDR3: TGTGCCACCAGCAGTTCTTCTACGGGACGGCACTATGGCTACACCTTC.

The V call is TRBV9, the J call TRBJ1-1; 10 nucleotides agree with TRBD1. This CDR3 contains 15 residues. Germline CDR1 reads SGDLS; CDR2 reads YYNGEE. V lost 3 bases and J lost 5; bases outside the gene matches: 7. The DNA of the CDR3 is TGTGCCAGCAGCGCCCCCGGACAGGGGGGGACTGAAGCTTTCTTT. This gives the protein CASSAPGQGGTEAFF.

The chain uses TRBV15 and TRBJ1-5; D not resolved. This CDR3 is 13 amino acids long. V was trimmed by 3 bases and J by 5 bases, leaving 8 bases between them. Germline V lookup: CDR1 LNHNV, CDR2 YYDKDF (reference sequence). CDR3 bases: TGTGCCACCAGCAGGGAGGGAGATCAGCCCCAGCATTTT. Residues: CATSREGDQPQHF.

The chain couples TRBV30 to TRBJ1-6; 7 bases agree with TRBD1. The CDR3 contains 15 residues. Per the germline V gene, CDR1 is GTSNPN and CDR2 is SVGIG (reference sequence). Trimming at V came to 5 bases and at J to 2 bases, leaving 6 bases not matched to a gene. CDR3 bases: TGTGCCTGGGACATGACAGGGCCCTATAATTCACCCCTCCACTTT. Amino acid sequence: CAWDMTGPYNSPLHF.

The chain's CDR3 is CSVDLGTYTDTQYF. In DNA form, the CDR3 reads TGCAGCGTTGATCTGGGAACTTACACAGATACGCAGTATTTT. J is TRBJ2-3 and V is TRBV29-1; no clear D. Germline V CDR1 and CDR2: SQVTM, ANQGSEA. Deletions cut 3 bases from V and 2 bases from J, with 12 bases between. This CDR3 is 14 amino acids long.

V and J are TRBV3-1 (or the pseudogene TRBV3-2) and TRBJ2-7, with 7 bases identical to TRBD2. This CDR3 has 16 amino acids. Germline V gives CDR1 LGHDT, CDR2 YNNKEL (reference sequence). After removal of 4 bases from V and 6 bases from J, the junction contained 15 bases not matched to a gene. CDR3 nucleotides: TGTGCCAGCAGCCCACGGGGTTACTTTACGGGGGGCGAGCAGTACTTC. It is translated as CASSPRGYFTGGEQYF.

On this clone itself: Other nucleotide sequences in the sample specify the same CDR3. The chain recombines TRBV7-9 with TRBJ2-7, with D perhaps matching TRBD1 (6 bases). Germline lookup yields CDR1 SEHNR and CDR2 FQNEAQ (reference sequence). V lost 3 bases and J 1 base, leaving 7 bases between the germline ends. The CDR3 sequence is 13 residues long. CDR3 amino acids: CASSFGQSYEQYF. DNA for the CDR3: TGTGCCAGCAGCTTCGGACAGTCCTACGAGCAGTACTTC.

This clone was recorded once. The chain carries TRBV6-5 and TRBJ1-5; D ambiguous. V was shortened by 2 bases and J by 0 bases, with 8 bases between the two germline ends. The CDR3 spans 15 residues. The germline CDR1 and CDR2 sequences are MNHEY and SVGAGI. For the CDR3, the DNA is TGTGCCAGCAGTTACAGCGGTATTAGCAATCAGCCCCAGCATTTT. Translated: CASSYSGISNQPQHF.

V and J are TRBV6-6 and TRBJ2-5, with 13 nucleotides matching TRBD2. CDR3 length: 17 amino acids. The J segment lost 5 bases and the V segment lost 5 bases, leaving 11 bases of the junction unmatched. Germline assignment: CDR1 MNHNY and CDR2 SVGAGI (reference sequence). The CDR3 DNA reads TGTGCCAGCAGTCCCCCACAACTAGCGGGAGGGCAGGAGACCCAGTACTTC. It codes for CASSPPQLAGGQETQYF.

The rearrangement joins TRBV3-1 (or the pseudogene TRBV3-2) to TRBJ1-1; no clear D gene. Trimming left V 6 bases short and J 2 bases short, with 13 bases between. The CDR3 has 14 residues. The germline gives CDR1 LGHDT, CDR2 YNNKEL (reference sequence). CDR3: CASRPTQTNTEAFF. The CDR3 coding sequence is TGTGCCAGCAGACCGACTCAGACAAACACTGAAGCTTTCTTT.

The genes are TRBV28 and TRBJ2-7; TRBD2 might be the D (7 bases). The V and J ends lost 8 bases and 2 bases respectively, with 13 bases between them. CDR3 length: 13 residues. Germline CDR1 MDHEN, CDR2 SYDVKM. CDR3 bases: TGTGCCAGCCGATGGGGGGGGCCCTACGAGCAGTACTTC. Protein product: CASRWGGPYEQYF.

The chain has TRBV5-1 and TRBJ1-3; D unclear. V was trimmed by 4 bases and J by 4 bases, leaving 9 bases between them. The germline gives CDR1 SGHRS, CDR2 YFSETQ. This CDR3 contains 13 residues. CDR3 DNA: TGCGCCAGCAGCACCCAAGGCGGAAACACCATATATTTT. Translation: CASSTQGGNTIYF. The entire variable domain, with the rest obtained from reference TRBV5-1 and TRBJ1-3, is as follows: KAGVTQTPRYLIKTRGQQVTLSCSPISGHRSVSWYQQTPGQGLQFLFEYFSETQRNKGNFPGRFSGRQFSNSRSEMNVSTLELGDSALYLCASSTQGGNTIYFGEGSWLTVV.

The chain employs TRBV19 and TRBJ1-1; a weak D match, TRBD1 (6 bases). V dropped 7 bases and J dropped 4 bases, with 19 bases sitting between them. The length of the CDR3 is 15 residues. Germline CDR1 is LNHDA and CDR2 is SQIVND (reference sequence). This CDR3 reads CASNLYRARATEAFF. CDR3 coding DNA: TGTGCCAGTAACCTGTACAGGGCACGTGCCACTGAAGCTTTCTTT.

This clone was seen just once. The chain combines TRBV5-4 with TRBJ1-1; D unresolved. Trimming removed 1 base at V and 0 bases at J, with 13 bases between. The CDR3 runs to 16 residues. Germline V CDR1 and CDR2: SGHNT, YYREEE (reference sequence). For the CDR3, the DNA is TGTGCCAGCAGCTTGTGGTACGGGAATTTGAACACTGAAGCTTTCTTT. Translated, it gives CASSLWYGNLNTEAFF. The full variable domain, its missing parts supplied by reference TRBV5-4 and TRBJ1-1, is ETGVTQSPTHLIKTRGQQVTLRCSSQSGHNTVSWYQQALGQGPQFIFQYYREEENGRGNFPPRFSGLQFPNYSSELNVNALELDDSALYLCASSLWYGNLNTEAFFGQGTRLTVV.

V gene TRBV19 combines with J gene TRBJ1-2; TRBD1 agrees at 8 bases. This CDR3 comprises 14 residues. Germline assignment: CDR1 LNHDA and CDR2 SQIVND (reference sequence). The junction had 7 bases not matched to a gene; V was cut back by 6 bases and J by 4 bases. The CDR3 here is CASSELGQAYGYTF. The CDR3 region has the DNA TGTGCCAGTAGCGAGTTGGGACAGGCCTATGGCTACACCTTC.

The chain joins TRBV19 to TRBJ2-5; 13 bases match TRBD2. Germline V gene data show CDR1 as LNHDA and CDR2 as SQIVND (reference sequence). The CDR3 has 15 amino acids. V shed 8 bases and J 0 bases; nucleotides not matched to a gene: 3. CDR3 sequence (DNA): TGTGCCAGTCGGACTAGCGGGGGCAACCAAGAGACCCAGTACTTC. Its translation: CASRTSGGNQETQYF.

The chain is built from TRBV18 and TRBJ1-6; 10 bases align to TRBD1. V dropped 1 base and J dropped 8; count of bases not matched to a gene: 5. Germline V CDR1 and CDR2: KGHSH, LQKENI. The CDR3 loop spans 16 amino acids. CDR3 protein: CASSPLRGTGDSPLHF. The CDR3 region has the DNA TGTGCCAGCTCACCACTCCGGGGGACAGGGGATTCACCCCTCCACTTT.

The rearrangement joins TRBV7-8 to TRBJ1-1, with D possibly being TRBD1 (5 bases). Deletions cut 1 base from V and 5 bases from J, with 14 bases between. From germline, CDR1 is SGHVS and CDR2 FQNEAQ. CDR3 length: 15 amino acids. As DNA, the CDR3 is TGTGCCAGCAGCTTAGGTGGCAGGGATATGACTGAAGCTTTCTTT. Protein: CASSLGGRDMTEAFF.

This chain links TRBV4-3 with TRBJ2-7, with 12 bases that match TRBD1. This CDR3 comprises 16 residues. Germline loops: CDR1 LGHNA, CDR2 YSLEER. V was pared by 0 bases and J by 9 bases, with 9 bases of the junction left unmatched. DNA of the CDR3: TGCGCCAGCAGCCAAGATTCTCCGGGACAGGGGGCCTCGCAGTACTTC. Translation gives CASSQDSPGQGASQYF.

This chain joins TRBV7-6 and TRBJ1-2; possibly TRBD1 for D (6 bases). Looked up from germline, CDR1 is SGHVS and CDR2 is FNYEAQ. The V and J ends lost 1 base and 5 bases respectively, with 14 bases between them. The CDR3 covers 15 residues. As DNA, the CDR3 is TGTGCCAGCAGCTTAGACACGGGGGGCGGGTATGGCTACACCTTC. It specifies CASSLDTGGGYGYTF.

V and J are TRBV7-8 and TRBJ1-5; perhaps TRBD1 as D (5 bases). Germline assignment: CDR1 SGHVS and CDR2 FQNEAQ. This CDR3 comprises 16 residues. V lost 5 bases, J lost 0 bases, and 14 bases lay in between. As DNA, the CDR3 is TGTGCCAGCAGCCCGGGGGTGGGGTATAGCAATCAGCCCCAGCATTTT. Its protein is CASSPGVGYSNQPQHF.

On this clone itself: Relative to the germline gene, one junction end is altered; a read error may explain this. The genes are TRBV7-2 and TRBJ1-1; 8 nucleotides line up with TRBD1. This CDR3 has 13 residues. CDR1 SGHTA and CDR2 FQGNSA come from the germline V gene. For the CDR3, the DNA is TGTGCCAGCAGCCGAGGACAGGGAAGTGAAGTTTTCTTT. It yields the protein CASSRGQGSEVFF.

As DNA, the CDR3 is TGTGCCAGCAGCCTATTCTACCCCCCTTACAATGAGCAGTTCTTC. This gives the protein CASSLFYPPYNEQFF. The genes are TRBV6-5 and TRBJ2-1, with D uncertain. With 6 bases removed from V and 4 bases from J, the gap between germline ends came to 16 bases. The CDR3 contains 15 residues. Germline CDR1 reads MNHEY; CDR2 reads SVGAGI.

The rearrangement uses TRBV3-1 (or the pseudogene TRBV3-2) and TRBJ1-2; 7 bases map to TRBD1. The CDR3 contains 15 residues. V shed 3 bases, J shed 3 bases, and the junction held 7 bases outside the gene matches. The V gene's germline CDR1 is LGHDT and CDR2 YNNKEL (reference sequence). The CDR3 loop reads CASSQQDRRHYGYTF. CDR3 coding DNA: TGTGCCAGCAGCCAGCAGGACAGGCGACACTATGGCTACACCTTC.

The chain joins TRBV3-1 (or the pseudogene TRBV3-2) to TRBJ2-1, with TRBD1 matching 9 bases. The CDR3 sequence is 17 residues long. Per germline, CDR1 LGHDT and CDR2 YNNKEL (reference sequence). Losses at the gene ends were 0 bases for V and 5 bases for J; bases not matched to a gene: 8. In nucleotides, the CDR3 is TGTGCCAGCAGCCAAGACGCAACGGGACAGGGAAACAATGAGCAGTTCTTC. Residues: CASSQDATGQGNNEQFF.

J is TRBJ2-7 and V is TRBV2; D is undetermined. The V gene's germline CDR1 is SNHLY and CDR2 FYNNEI. Deletions cut 2 bases from V and 10 bases from J, with 9 bases between. The CDR3 is 11 residues long. The CDR3 nucleotides are TGTGCCAGCAGTGAAAAAGCAAATCAGTACTTC. It is translated as CASSEKANQYF. The variable domain in full, completed from reference TRBV2 and TRBJ2-7, reads EPEVTQTPSHQVTQMGQEVILRCVPISNHLYFYWYRQILGQKVEFLVSFYNNEISEKSEIFDDQFSVERPDGSNFTLKIRSTKLEDSAMYFCASSEKANQYFGPGTRLTVT.

This clone was counted at least ten times. The chain recombines TRBV7-9 with TRBJ1-2; maybe TRBD1 (6 bases). Trimming pared 5 bases from V and 3 bases from J, leaving 19 bases between. The CDR3 has 16 residues. Germline assignment: CDR1 SEHNR and CDR2 FQNEAQ (reference sequence). CDR3 in DNA: TGTGCCAGCAGCCTTGGCGTCGGGACATTGGACTATGGCTACACCTTC. Protein: CASSLGVGTLDYGYTF.

The chain recombines TRBV7-9 with TRBJ2-7; maybe TRBD2 (6 bases). V was shortened by 7 bases and J by 2 bases, with 9 bases between the two germline ends. There are 12 residues in the CDR3. CDR1 SEHNR and CDR2 FQNEAQ come from the germline V gene (reference sequence). CDR3 amino acids: CASTGGAYEQYF. In DNA form, the CDR3 reads TGTGCCAGCACCGGAGGGGCCTACGAGCAGTACTTC.